These 29 T cell receptor beta chains were all obtained from the same sample, sequenced in a study of control samples from healthy donors and cancer patients. Sequenced by immunoSEQ multiplex PCR; TCRdb stores in-frame clones only, minus some. Of approximately 100,000 clones in the sample, approximately 87% are singletons; the top ten hold around 2.1%. Specimen: blood. These receptors all come from a woman in her forties in good health.

The chain combines TRBV11-3 with TRBJ1-1; D call uncertain. Trimming took off 2 bases at V and 2 bases at J, with 12 bases between the two ends. The germline CDR1 and CDR2 sequences are SGHNT and YENEEA. The CDR3 runs to 15 residues. The CDR3 DNA is TGTGCCAGCAGCTTACTACCGGGATCTAACACTGAAGCTTTCTTT. Protein product: CASSLLPGSNTEAFF.

The chain links TRBV7-2 to TRBJ2-5, with 12 bases that match TRBD2. The germline V gene has CDR1 SGHTA and CDR2 FQGNSA. This CDR3 is 15 amino acids long. After removal of 5 bases from V and 4 bases from J, the junction contained 5 bases not matched to a gene. The CDR3 bases are TGTGCCAGCAGCCGTGCTAGCGGGGGGGCAGAGACCCAGTACTTC. Translated, it gives CASSRASGGAETQYF.

This sequence joins TRBV6-2 or TRBV6-3 and TRBJ1-1, with D possibly TRBD1 on 6 matching bases. Trimming left V 2 bases short and J 5 bases short, with 12 bases between. CDR1 and CDR2 (germline): MNHEY, SVGEGT. This CDR3 is 14 amino acids long. The CDR3 DNA reads as TGTGCCAGCAGTTACGGGGGGCGTGGGACTGAAGCTTTCTTT. It yields the protein CASSYGGRGTEAFF.

CDR3 nucleotide sequence: TGCGCCAGCAGCCAAGAAACGGGACTAGCGTATGAGCAGTTCTTC. Translation: CASSQETGLAYEQFF. The V call is TRBV4-3, the J call TRBJ2-1, with 10 nucleotides matching TRBD2. V was clipped by 0 bases and J by 8 bases; unmatched bases: 4. The CDR3 loop spans 15 amino acids. Germline V gene lookup returns CDR1 LGHNA and CDR2 YSLEER.

The CDR3 sequence: CASRGGRNEQFF. CDR3 coding DNA: TGTGCCAGCAGAGGGGGAAGGAATGAGCAGTTCTTC. The chain employs TRBV2 and TRBJ2-1; D may be TRBD1 (6 bases). The CDR3 spans 12 residues. Trimming shortened V by 6 bases and J by 7 bases, and 10 bases separated the two germline ends. Germline V lookup: CDR1 SNHLY, CDR2 FYNNEI.

The table lists this clone with a count of one. The chain carries TRBV6-5 and TRBJ1-1; tentatively, D is TRBD1 (5 bases). Germline V gene data show CDR1 as MNHEY and CDR2 as SVGAGI. V lost 6 bases and J lost 5, with 16 bases in between. This CDR3 contains 14 residues. The CDR3 is CASRSSGGSTEAFF. In DNA form, the CDR3 reads TGTGCCAGCAGGAGCAGTGGGGGGAGTACTGAAGCTTTCTTT.

The table lists this clone with a count of one. For the CDR3, the DNA is TGTGCCATCAGTGTATCCAGGGGCCACTCTGGAAACACCATATATTTT. This codes for CAISVSRGHSGNTIYF. This chain joins TRBV10-3 and TRBJ1-3, with D perhaps matching TRBD1 (6 bases). The germline CDR1 and CDR2 sequences are ENHRY and SYGVKD. V dropped 4 bases and J dropped 0 bases, with 13 bases sitting between them. CDR3 size: 16 residues.

The chain is built from TRBV4-1 and TRBJ2-4; D call uncertain. The ends were cut back, 1 base at V and 7 bases at J, with 11 bases in the middle. Germline CDR1 is MGHRA and CDR2 is YSYEKL. The length of the CDR3 is 14 residues. The CDR3 is CASSQGFLGNIQYF. CDR3 DNA sequence: TGCGCCAGCAGCCAAGGGTTTTTGGGTAACATTCAGTACTTC.

As regards this clone: The sample holds other DNA sequences that translate to the same CDR3. V and J are TRBV29-1 and TRBJ1-5, with TRBD1 matching 7 bases. This CDR3 contains 12 residues. CDR1 and CDR2 from the germline V gene are SQVTM and ANQGSEA. V lost 6 bases, J lost 4 bases, and 3 bases stayed unmatched. The CDR3 DNA reads as TGCAGCGTAATGACAGGGAATCAGCCCCAGCATTTT. As protein: CSVMTGNQPQHF.

The chain has TRBV19 and TRBJ1-4; D unclear. CDR1 LNHDA and CDR2 SQIVND come from the germline V gene (reference sequence). V lost 4 bases and J lost 0, with 6 bases in between. The CDR3 contains 14 residues. CDR3 amino acids: CASSSDATNEKLFF. CDR3 coding DNA: TGTGCCAGTAGTAGCGACGCAACTAATGAAAAACTGTTTTTT.

This sequence joins TRBV7-2 and TRBJ1-2; D is perhaps TRBD1 (6 bases). The germline gives CDR1 SGHTA, CDR2 FQGNSA. The ends were cut back, 4 bases at V and 1 base at J, with 13 bases in the middle. This CDR3 has 15 amino acids. The CDR3 DNA reads TGTGCCAGCAGCTGGGTGCCGGACAGTAACTATGGCTACACCTTC. It specifies CASSWVPDSNYGYTF.

The chain employs TRBV4-3 and TRBJ1-2; D ambiguous. Germline assignment: CDR1 LGHNA and CDR2 YSLEER. The CDR3 totals 14 residues. With 0 bases removed from V and 4 bases from J, the gap between germline ends came to 9 bases. The CDR3 loop is CASSQERQTYGYTF. The CDR3 DNA reads TGCGCCAGCAGCCAAGAGCGGCAGACCTATGGCTACACCTTC.

The rearrangement joins TRBV5-1 to TRBJ2-1; the D gene is possibly TRBD2 (6 bases). CDR3 size: 13 residues. CDR1 and CDR2 from the germline V gene are SGHRS and YFSETQ. Trimming shortened V by 6 bases and J by 5 bases, and 12 bases separated the two germline ends. CDR3 nucleotide sequence: TGCGCCAGCACACGGGCGGGAAACAATGAGCAGTTCTTC. It encodes CASTRAGNNEQFF.

There are a few counts of this clone. The rearrangement uses TRBV7-9 and TRBJ2-5, with TRBD2 as a possible D gene (7 bases). There are 14 residues in the CDR3. Germline lookup yields CDR1 SEHNR and CDR2 FQNEAQ (reference sequence). V was cut by 7 bases and J by 5 bases, with 17 bases left in between. CDR3 sequence: CASTLGGGGETQYF. In DNA, the CDR3 is TGTGCCAGCACCCTAGGGGGGGGCGGTGAGACCCAGTACTTC.

V and J are TRBV3-1 (or the pseudogene TRBV3-2) and TRBJ2-3; a weak D match, TRBD2 (6 bases). Trimming took off 3 bases at V and 1 base at J, with 20 bases between the two ends. The CDR3 runs to 18 residues. Germline CDR1 LGHDT, CDR2 YNNKEL (reference sequence). The CDR3 nucleotides read TGTGCCAGCAGCCAGAGGGGTGTCGGGCGGGGAGGCACAGATACGCAGTATTTT. This codes for CASSQRGVGRGGTDTQYF.

The rearrangement uses TRBV5-6 and TRBJ1-1; D remains unclear. Germline CDR1 reads SGHDT; CDR2 reads YYEEEE. This CDR3 has 13 amino acids. V was clipped by 4 bases and J by 1 base, with 8 bases between them. The CDR3 sequence: CASSPTENTEAFF. As DNA, the CDR3 is TGTGCCAGCAGCCCTACAGAGAACACTGAAGCTTTCTTT.

CDR3 nucleotide sequence: TGTGCCAGTAGTAGCAACAATCAGCCCCAGCATTTT. Amino acids: CASSSNNQPQHF. This chain uses TRBV19 with TRBJ1-5; D gene ambiguous. V was cut by 4 bases and J by 3 bases, with 4 bases left in between. The CDR3 has 12 amino acids. Germline V gives CDR1 LNHDA, CDR2 SQIVND (reference sequence).

This clone was recorded once. The gene calls are TRBV4-1 and TRBJ1-2; tentative D call: TRBD1 (6 bases). V was pared by 4 bases and J by 2 bases, with 14 bases between. CDR3 length: 15 residues. Germline CDR1 is MGHRA and CDR2 is YSYEKL. CDR3 amino acids: CASSPQTGANYGYTF. CDR3 coding DNA: TGCGCCAGCAGCCCGCAGACAGGAGCCAACTATGGCTACACCTTC.

V usage is TRBV10-3 and J usage is TRBJ1-2; TRBD1 matches at 8 bases. CDR3 size: 13 residues. V dropped 7 bases and J dropped 4; count of bases not matched to a gene: 5. Germline loops: CDR1 ENHRY, CDR2 SYGVKD. CDR3 region: CAITSDRGYGYTF. The CDR3 DNA reads as TGTGCCATCACCTCAGACAGGGGCTATGGCTACACCTTC.

CDR3: CASSQSASGGVNTGELFF. As DNA, the CDR3 is TGCGCCAGCAGCCAAAGTGCTAGCGGGGGGGTAAACACCGGGGAGCTGTTTTTT. The chain couples TRBV4-3 to TRBJ2-2; the match to TRBD2 covers 12 bases. CDR3 length: 18 amino acids. The J segment lost 2 bases and the V segment lost 2 bases, leaving 6 bases of the junction unmatched. Looked up from germline, CDR1 is LGHNA and CDR2 is YSLEER.

This clone has a single count. The rearrangement uses TRBV6-2 or TRBV6-3 and TRBJ1-2; D gene unclear. Germline V CDR1 and CDR2: MNHEY, SVGEGT. The CDR3 consists of 12 residues. V shed 4 bases and J shed 4 bases, with 7 bases lying between them. The CDR3 protein is CASSLGFYGYTF. The CDR3 region has the DNA TGTGCCAGCAGTTTGGGTTTCTATGGCTACACCTTC.

The J gene is TRBJ1-1, the V gene TRBV2, with a tentative D call TRBD1 (6 bases). The CDR3 extends over 15 amino acids. V gave up 10 bases and J gave up 2 bases, with 20 bases separating them. The germline CDR1 and CDR2 sequences are SNHLY and FYNNEI. The CDR3 sequence is CATKDSSLLNTEAFF. DNA for the CDR3: TGTGCCACAAAGGACAGTAGTTTGCTTAACACTGAAGCTTTCTTT.

This chain connects TRBV3-1 (or the pseudogene TRBV3-2) to TRBJ1-4, with 11 bases matching TRBD1. V dropped 8 bases and J dropped 8; count of bases not matched to a gene: 7. CDR3 length: 14 residues. Germline V gives CDR1 LGHDT, CDR2 YNNKEL (reference sequence). The DNA of the CDR3 is TGTGCCAGCGGACAGGGGGCTCCGGGGGAAAAACTGTTTTTT. As protein: CASGQGAPGEKLFF.

The chain carries TRBV11-1 and TRBJ2-1; D ambiguous. In germline, CDR1 is SGHAT, CDR2 FQDESV (reference sequence). CDR3 size: 15 residues. V lost 2 bases and J lost 0, with 8 bases in between. CDR3 region: CASSLSVRSYNEQFF. DNA of the CDR3: TGTGCCAGCAGCTTATCAGTACGCTCCTACAATGAGCAGTTCTTC. The whole variable domain, filled in from reference TRBV11-1 and TRBJ2-1, reads EAEVAQSPRYKITEKSQAVAFWCDPISGHATLYWYRQILGQGPELLVQFQDESVVDDSQLPKDRFSAERLKGVDSTLKIQPAELGDSAMYLCASSLSVRSYNEQFFGPGTRLTVL.

The chain has TRBV12-3 or TRBV12-4 and TRBJ1-2; no clear D. This CDR3 contains 12 residues. Trimming shortened V by 6 bases and J by 5 bases, and 10 bases separated the two germline ends. The DNA of the CDR3 is TGTGCCAGCAGCTACGCGGGGTATGGCTACACCTTC. The encoded protein is CASSYAGYGYTF.

This clone is labeled medium-sized. Other DNA sequences of this sample code for an identical CDR3. CDR3 sequence (DNA): TGTGCCAGCAGTTTATTCGGGGGGAATTCACCCCTCCACTTT. This codes for CASSLFGGNSPLHF. The chain carries TRBV27 and TRBJ1-6; D might be TRBD1 (5 bases). V was clipped by 1 base and J by 7 bases, with 8 bases between them. This CDR3 spans 14 amino acids. Germline CDR1 MNHEY, CDR2 SMNVEV (reference sequence).

The chain has TRBV6-6 and TRBJ1-1, with D tentatively TRBD1 (6 bases). Between the trimmed V and J ends, which lost 2 bases and 1 base, there was a span of 11 bases. The CDR3 covers 15 residues. The V gene's germline CDR1 is MNHNY and CDR2 SVGAGI (reference sequence). CDR3 sequence (DNA): TGTGCCAGCAGTTACGGGGGGGCGCGGAACACTGAAGCTTTCTTT. Amino acid sequence: CASSYGGARNTEAFF.

The rearrangement joins TRBV15 to TRBJ2-3; D may match TRBD1 or TRBD2 (5 bases each). The CDR3 is 14 amino acids. V dropped 7 bases and J dropped 1 base, with 12 bases sitting between them. Germline V lookup: CDR1 LNHNV, CDR2 YYDKDF (reference sequence). DNA of the CDR3: TGTGCCACCACCGGAGTGGGGGGCACAGATACGCAGTATTTT. This gives the protein CATTGVGGTDTQYF.

This sequence joins TRBV7-9 and TRBJ1-6; TRBD1 might be the D (6 bases). The CDR3 is made up of 15 amino acids. V lost 4 bases, J lost 5 bases, and 12 bases lay in between. CDR1 and CDR2 (germline): SEHNR, FQNEAQ (reference sequence). As DNA, the CDR3 is TGTGCCAGCAGCTCGGGAGGACAGAATAATTCACCCCTCCACTTT. This gives the protein CASSSGGQNNSPLHF.